This T cell receptor (beta chain) was recorded in a study of cytomegalovirus exposure and HLA in healthy donors. Points from the study as a whole: Owing to their indistinguishability, certain V segments, notably TRBV6-2 and TRBV6-3, were excluded. For presence/absence analyses, sequencing depth was assumed to be roughly uniform across donors.

The V gene's germline CDR1 is SGHAT and CDR2 FQNNGV. There are 18 residues in the CDR3. V lost 7 bases and J lost 8; bases outside the gene matches: 21. Primers: 60 Vbeta forward and 13 Jbeta reverse. Data came from immunoSEQ multiplex PCR; TCRdb stores just in-frame clones and leaves some out. Of some 270,000 clones in the sample, under 90% are singletons; the top ten hold less than 0.4%. A remark on this clone: The antigen is not known.

The sequence derives from a girl aged 2 to 10 in good health and CMV-seronegative. The source material was PBMCs. This chain joins TRBV11-2 and TRBJ2-1, with 9 bases that match TRBD2. CDR3 loop: CASKLTGFLAGMGDEQFF. CDR3 in DNA: TGTGCCAGCAAACTTACGGGGTTCCTAGCGGGAATGGGCGATGAGCAGTTCTTC.